What follows are 21 T cell receptor beta chains derived from one specimen sequenced in a study of tumor-infiltrating lymphocytes in primary liver carcinoma. Researchers generated TCR beta cDNA from about 500 ng of total RNA, relying on a constant-region primer. Libraries covering TCR beta were generated through three nested multiplex PCR rounds (using a slightly modified ARM-PCR). Researchers ran the first two PCR rounds for roughly 11 cycles each with TRBV1-TRBV30 forward primers and a C-beta reverse primer. TCRdb ran MiXCR on the multiplex PCR reads and lists one entry per CDR3 protein. This table holds 100,000 to 150,000 distinct CDR3 sequences, about 59% found once. Joint extraction of RNA and DNA used about 17-31 mg of bulk tissue that was unsorted. Sample: liver tumor tissue from sampling region 1. Subset denoted: tumor region T1, superior pole. The source is a woman aged 55 to 70 with primary liver carcinoma and hepatitis B virus infection.

This clonotype was seen a single time. This sequence may be a read error, since a much larger clone differs from it by one base. The rearrangement joins TRBV5-6 to TRBJ2-5; the D gene is possibly TRBD2 (5 bases). This CDR3 contains 15 residues. Germline V gene sequence: CDR1 SGHDT, CDR2 YYEEEE. DNA for the CDR3: TGTGCCGGCAGCTTGGCCATGGGAGTCCAAGAGACCCAGTACTTC. It specifies CAGSLAMGVQETQYF.

This clonotype was counted a few times. This chain's CDR3 is CASRIQGAVYEQYF. CDR3 in DNA: TGTGCCAGCAGGATACAGGGGGCGGTCTACGAGCAGTACTTC. The chain recombines TRBV28 with TRBJ2-7, with 9 bases lining up with TRBD1. V was clipped by 6 bases and J by 3 bases; unmatched bases: 6. The germline V gene encodes CDR1 MDHEN and CDR2 SYDVKM. This CDR3 has 14 residues.

Points on this clonotype: Since no conserved phenylalanine or tryptophan closes the CDR3, a read error is the likely cause. The CDR3 region has the DNA TGTGTCAGCAGCTTAGATGGAGGGGCCTACAATGAGCAGTTCTCC. Translating gives CVSSLDGGAYNEQFS. The V and J genes are TRBV11-3 and TRBJ2-1; TRBD2 is a possible D gene (6 bases). CDR1 and CDR2 (germline): SGHNT, YENEEA. CDR3 length equals 15 residues.

This clonotype has just one count. A read error may produce the germline difference seen at one junction end. The rearrangement joins TRBV11-2 to TRBJ1-1; TRBD1 matches 7 bases. This CDR3 is built from 14 residues. Germline V CDR1 and CDR2: SGHAT, FQNNGV. The chain's CDR3 is CASSPRDRVPEALF. CDR3 DNA: TGTGCCAGCAGCCCACGAGACAGGGTGCCTGAAGCTCTCTTT.

This clonotype was counted a single time. The junction and the germline gene differ at one end; a read error may be behind it. The V and J genes are TRBV11-1 and TRBJ2-7, with TRBD2 matching over 7 bases. The germline CDR1 and CDR2 sequences are SGHAT and FQDESV (reference sequence). The CDR3 is 14 amino acids. The CDR3 DNA reads TGTGCCAGCTGCTGGGAGGGCAATTCCTACGAGCAGTATTTC. Protein sequence: CASCWEGNSYEQYF.

The chain recombines TRBV7-9 with TRBJ2-7, with 8 bases lining up with TRBD2. Germline CDR1 and CDR2: SEHNR and FQNEAQ (reference sequence). There are 14 residues in the CDR3. The V and J ends lost 5 bases and 7 bases, in that order; junction bases with no gene match: 10. CDR3 in amino acids: CASSAGTSQSEQYF. In DNA form, the CDR3 reads TGTGCCAGCAGCGCCGGGACTAGTCAGAGTGAGCAGTACTTC.

The table lists this clonotype with many counts. The chain is built from TRBV29-1 and TRBJ1-4; maybe TRBD1 (5 bases). This CDR3 region has 13 residues. Germline V lookup: CDR1 SQVTM, CDR2 ANQGSEA. V was shortened by 5 bases and J by 7 bases, with 14 bases between the two germline ends. The CDR3 spells CSVWSGSGEKLFF. CDR3 nucleotides: TGCAGCGTTTGGTCAGGGTCTGGTGAAAAACTGTTTTTT.

Details on this clonotype: A read error may produce the germline difference seen at one junction end. The chain joins TRBV5-6 to TRBJ2-7; possible D gene TRBD2, 6 bases. Germline V lookup: CDR1 SGHDT, CDR2 YYEEEE. The CDR3 has 15 amino acids. DNA for the CDR3: TGTACCAGCAGCTTGGGGATGGGGGGAAGCTACGAGCAGTACTTC. Translated, it gives CTSSLGMGGSYEQYF.

Turning to this clonotype: A single base separates this from a much larger clone, so it may be a read error. The chain recombines TRBV4-1 with TRBJ1-5; tentatively, D is TRBD1 (5 bases). The germline gives CDR1 MGHRA, CDR2 YSYEKL. The CDR3 runs to 16 residues. The V end lost 0 bases, the J end lost 6 bases, and 15 bases lay between the germline ends. DNA of the CDR3: TGCGCCAGCAGCCAAGATGGGGCTAACGGCAGTCAGCCCCAGCATTTT. This encodes CASSQDGANGSQPQHF.

The V call is TRBV11-3, the J call TRBJ2-1; 7 bases match TRBD2. The ends lost 1 base at V and 4 bases at J; junction bases unmatched: 16. The germline gives CDR1 SGHNT, CDR2 YENEEA. The CDR3 spans 19 residues. In DNA, the CDR3 is TGTGCCAGCAGCTTAGGCGGGACTATCGGCAGTCTGGTATACAATGAGCAGTTCTTC. It codes for CASSLGGTIGSLVYNEQFF.

To note about this clonotype: The junction and the germline gene differ at one end; a read error may be behind it. The genes are TRBV11-2 and TRBJ2-7; D gene unclear. The length of the CDR3 is 14 residues. Germline loops: CDR1 SGHAT, CDR2 FQNNGV. This CDR3 is CANSPPSGVYEQYF. CDR3 nucleotides: TGTGCCAACAGCCCCCCTAGTGGTGTCTACGAGCAGTACTTC. Based on the CDR3 plus reference TRBV11-2 and TRBJ2-7, the full variable domain is EAGVAQSPRYKIIEKRQSVAFWCNPISGHATLYWYQQILGQGPKLLIQFQNNGVVDDSQLPKDRFSAERLKGVDSTLKIQPAKLEDSAVYLCANSPPSGVYEQYFGPGTRLTVT.

The V and J genes are TRBV7-9 and TRBJ2-7; D may be TRBD2 (7 bases). From germline, CDR1 is SEHNR and CDR2 FQNEAQ (reference sequence). The length of the CDR3 is 15 residues. V shed 5 bases and J shed 2 bases, with 16 bases lying between them. The CDR3 bases are TGTGCCAGCAGCCCAGAGGGGGGGGAAACCTACGAGCAGTACTTC. It specifies CASSPEGGETYEQYF. The variable domain in full, with the rest retrieved from reference TRBV7-9 and TRBJ2-7, is DTGVSQNPRHKITKRGQNVTFRCDPISEHNRLYWYRQTLGQGPEFLTYFQNEAQLEKSRLLSDRFSAERPKGSFSTLEIQRTEQGDSAMYLCASSPEGGETYEQYFGPGTRLTVT.

About this clonotype itself: Because it lacks the conserved phenylalanine or tryptophan at the end, this CDR3 is likely a read error. This chain uses TRBV4-2 with TRBJ2-2; possibly TRBD1 for D (6 bases). The germline V gene has CDR1 LGHNA and CDR2 YNFKEQ. The germline V and J ends were trimmed by 0 bases and 4 bases, with 27 bases remaining between them. The CDR3 extends over 21 amino acids. The CDR3 sequence is CASSQDLGTSGVPRSTGELFC. The CDR3 nucleotides read TGTGCCAGCAGCCAAGACTTAGGGACAAGCGGAGTCCCGAGGAGCACCGGGGAGCTGTTTTGT.

The J gene is TRBJ1-2, the V gene TRBV11-2; D uncertain. Germline CDR1 SGHAT, CDR2 FQNNGV. Trimming pared 1 base from V and 11 bases from J, leaving 14 bases between. The CDR3 spans 13 residues. The CDR3 DNA reads TGTGCCAGCAGCTTAGTGGCCGGTTTAGGTTACACCTTC. This sequence encodes CASSLVAGLGYTF.

With regard to this clonotype: This could be a read error, since a much larger clone is one nucleotide away. The chain joins TRBV5-1 to TRBJ1-1; 9 bases match TRBD1. The CDR3 covers 16 residues. Germline V gene lookup returns CDR1 SGHRS and CDR2 YFSETQ. In nucleotides, the CDR3 is TGCGCCAGCAGCCCGGGGACAGGGCTGATAAGGACTGACGCTTTCTTT. Translation gives CASSPGTGLIRTDAFF. Using reference TRBV5-1 and TRBJ1-1 for the parts outside the CDR3, the full variable domain is KAGVTQTPRYLIKTRGQQVTLSCSPISGHRSVSWYQQTPGQGLQFLFEYFSETQRNKGNFPGRFSGRQFSNSRSEMNVSTLELGDSALYLCASSPGTGLIRTDAFFGQGTRLTVV.

As to this clonotype: This is likely a read error, given that the CDR3 carries no conserved phenylalanine or tryptophan at its end. The rearrangement uses TRBV11-2 and TRBJ2-7; the D gene is possibly TRBD1 (6 bases). In germline, CDR1 is SGHAT, CDR2 FQNNGV. The CDR3 is made up of 15 amino acids. Trimming took off 0 bases at V and 5 bases at J, with 14 bases between the two ends. The chain's CDR3 is CASSLDISRGNEQYL. DNA for the CDR3: TGTGCCAGCAGCTTAGACATCTCGAGGGGGAACGAGCAGTACCTC.

Concerning this clonotype: Given a much more abundant clone one base away, this may be a read error. The J gene is TRBJ2-7, the V gene TRBV29-1, with TRBD1 matching 7 bases. Per germline, CDR1 SQVTM and CDR2 ANQGSEA. J lost 4 bases, V lost 3 bases, and 9 bases had no gene match. The CDR3 consists of 14 residues. The CDR3 region has the DNA TGCAGCGTTGAGGGGACAGTCTACCCTTACGAGCAGTACTTC. As protein: CSVEGTVYPYEQYF.

Ten or more counts support this clonotype. This chain joins TRBV12-3 or TRBV12-4 and TRBJ2-5; D ambiguous. The CDR3 is 14 residues long. V lost 3 bases, J lost 5 bases, and 13 bases lay in between. The CDR3 DNA follows: TGTGCCAGCAGTTTTCCGGGTTCGGTTGAGACCCAGTACTTC. Its translation is CASSFPGSVETQYF.

The rearrangement joins TRBV11-2 to TRBJ2-7, with D unresolved. V lost 0 bases, J lost 5 bases, and 11 bases lay in between. Per germline, CDR1 SGHAT and CDR2 FQNNGV. The CDR3 spans 14 residues. The CDR3 sequence is CASSLESGPNEQYF. The CDR3 region has the DNA TGTGCCAGCAGCTTAGAGTCGGGTCCTAACGAGCAGTACTTC.

This clonotype was counted between two and nine times. The V gene is TRBV7-9, the J gene TRBJ1-3; weak D call: TRBD1 (5 bases). The germline V gene has CDR1 SEHNR and CDR2 FQNEAQ (reference sequence). This CDR3 has 16 amino acids. The ends were cut back, 2 bases at V and 3 bases at J, with 14 bases in the middle. This CDR3 reads CASSLSGGTGGNTIYF. As DNA, the CDR3 is TGTGCCAGCAGCTTAAGCGGGGGGACGGGTGGAAACACCATATATTTT.

Notes on this clonotype: The junction and the germline gene differ at one end; a read error may be behind it. This chain links TRBV11-3 with TRBJ2-1, with D perhaps matching TRBD1 or TRBD2 (6 bases each). Germline V gives CDR1 SGHNT, CDR2 YENEEA. The CDR3 is 13 amino acids. CDR3 sequence reads: CANSAGGYHDQFF. Written as DNA, the CDR3 is TGTGCCAACAGTGCCGGGGGCTACCATGATCAGTTCTTC.